A selection of T cell receptor beta chains follows, all from one sample in a study of long-term antiretroviral therapy in people with HIV. Produced via immunoSEQ multiplex PCR; TCRdb's table is partial and in-frame only. The sample holds about 35,000 clones; 65% to 90% are singletons and the top ten take about an eighth. Sample: unsorted PBMCs, taken 0.3 years after starting antiretroviral therapy. These receptors all come from a man aged 18 to 30 with HIV. CDR3s include the opening cysteine and the closing phenylalanine or tryptophan. A D gene is named only where the DNA matches it firmly. Size tells how often a clone was seen (once, few, many) or the class of an expanded clone, and some rows leave it out.

TGTGCCAGCAGCTTCCGGGACAGGGTTTCCTACGAGCAGTACTTC	CASSFRDRVSYEQYF	-	TRBV5-4	TRBD1	TRBJ2-7
TGTGCCAGCAGCCACCGGGAGATCGCGTACAATGAGCAGTTCTTC	CASSHREIAYNEQFF	-	TRBV28	-	TRBJ2-1
TGTGCCAGCAGCTTAGGTCTAGCGCGGACCTACGAGCAGTACTTC	CASSLGLARTYEQYF	-	TRBV7-2	-	TRBJ2-7
TGTGCCAGCAGACCGGGACAGGGAGGGGGCTACACCTTC	CASRPGQGGGYTF	-	TRBV28	TRBD1	TRBJ1-2
TGTGCCAGCAGCTTTATACAGGGGAACACTGAAGCTTTCTTT	CASSFIQGNTEAFF	-	TRBV7-9	-	TRBJ1-1
TGTGCCAGCAGTCCGGGGCGCTATAGCAATCAGCCCCAGCATTTT	CASSPGRYSNQPQHF	-	TRBV27	-	TRBJ1-5
TGCAGCGTTACGGTGAGCTCCTACAATGAGCAGTTCTTC	CSVTVSSYNEQFF	-	TRBV29-1	-	TRBJ2-1
TGTGCCAGCAGCACGGGGACAGGGAGAGAGACCCAGTACTTC	CASSTGTGRETQYF	-	TRBV7-9	TRBD1	TRBJ2-5
TGTGCCAGCTGGAGCGGGGGGGGCTCCTACAATGAGCAGTTCTTC	CASWSGGGSYNEQFF	-	TRBV19	TRBD2	TRBJ2-1
TGTGCCAGCAGCGCGGGAGGCCGAATTTACGAGCAGTACTTC	CASSAGGRIYEQYF	-	TRBV9	TRBD2	TRBJ2-7
TGCGCCAGCAGCGGGGGATTGGTGAACACTGAAGCTTTCTTT	CASSGGLVNTEAFF	-	TRBV5-1	-	TRBJ1-1
TGCGCCAGCAGCTTTGGGGGATCTAATGAAAAACTGTTTTTT	CASSFGGSNEKLFF	-	TRBV5-1	-	TRBJ1-4
TGTGCCAGCAGCTCTAATTCTGCGGGACAGTTTTACAATGAGCAGTTCTTC	CASSSNSAGQFYNEQFF	medium-sized	TRBV7-2	-	TRBJ2-1
TGTGCCAGCAGTCCGGAAATTTCTAACTATGGCTACACCTTC	CASSPEISNYGYTF	-	TRBV6-4	-	TRBJ1-2
TGCAGCGTTGTCGGAGGGATCTATGGCTACACCTTC	CSVVGGIYGYTF	-	TRBV29-1	-	TRBJ1-2
TGTGCCAGCAGTCTAAACAGGGCTTCAGGCTATGGCTACACCTTC	CASSLNRASGYGYTF	few	TRBV27	-	TRBJ1-2
TGTGCCAGCAGTTTATACCCGGGTAACTATGGCTACACCTTC	CASSLYPGNYGYTF	-	TRBV27	-	TRBJ1-2
TGCGCCAGCAGCCAAGCACAAGAAAACTCTGGGGCCAACGTCCTGACTTTC	CASSQAQENSGANVLTF	-	TRBV4-3	-	TRBJ2-6
TGTGCCATCCAGGGAGGGGGAGGATTAGATACGCAGTATTTT	CAIQGGGGLDTQYF	-	TRBV25-1	-	TRBJ2-3
TGTGCCAGCAGCTTGGGGTTTCTAGGGGGCAACGAGCAGTACTTC	CASSLGFLGGNEQYF	-	TRBV5-4	TRBD1	TRBJ2-7
TGTGCCAGTAGTATAGATCCTGATCACTATAATTCACCCCTCCACTTT	CASSIDPDHYNSPLHF	-	TRBV19	-	TRBJ1-6
TGCGCCAGCAGCCCCAGGGCGTCCTACGAGCAGTACTTC	CASSPRASYEQYF	few	TRBV4-3	-	TRBJ2-7
TGTGCCAGCAGCTTGCGATGGGAGCAGTACTTC	CASSLRWEQYF	-	TRBV11-2	-	TRBJ2-7
TGTGCCAGCAGCTTACCAGGCGGGGGGCAGCCCCAGCATTTT	CASSLPGGGQPQHF	-	TRBV7-8	-	TRBJ1-5
TGCGCCAGCAGCTTGGGGGCTAGTCAGGGGGGAAATGGCTACACCTTC	CASSLGASQGGNGYTF	-	TRBV5-1	TRBD1	TRBJ1-2
TGTGCCATCACTCCCTCGGGGACTAGCGGTTCCTACAATGAGCAGTTCTTC	CAITPSGTSGSYNEQFF	-	TRBV10-3	TRBD2	TRBJ2-1
TGCGCCAGCAGCCAAGATGGCCTCACAGGAGAGCAGTACTTC	CASSQDGLTGEQYF	-	TRBV4-3	-	TRBJ2-7
TGTGCCAGCAGTGACTCAAGGACAGGGGGCCCAGATACGCAGTATTTT	CASSDSRTGGPDTQYF	-	TRBV6-4	TRBD1	TRBJ2-3